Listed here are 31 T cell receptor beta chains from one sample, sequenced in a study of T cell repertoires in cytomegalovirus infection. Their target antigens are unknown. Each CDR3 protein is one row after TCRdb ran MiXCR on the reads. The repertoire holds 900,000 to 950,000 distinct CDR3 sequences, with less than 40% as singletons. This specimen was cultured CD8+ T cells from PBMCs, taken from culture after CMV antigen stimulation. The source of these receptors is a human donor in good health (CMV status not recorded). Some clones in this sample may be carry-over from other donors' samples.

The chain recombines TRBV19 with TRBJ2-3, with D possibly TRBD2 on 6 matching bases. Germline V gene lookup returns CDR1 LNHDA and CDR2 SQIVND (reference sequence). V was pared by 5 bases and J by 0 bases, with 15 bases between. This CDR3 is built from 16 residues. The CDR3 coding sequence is TGTGCCAGTAGTCCCTCGGTAGGGAGGAGCACAGATACGCAGTATTTT. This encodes CASSPSVGRSTDTQYF.

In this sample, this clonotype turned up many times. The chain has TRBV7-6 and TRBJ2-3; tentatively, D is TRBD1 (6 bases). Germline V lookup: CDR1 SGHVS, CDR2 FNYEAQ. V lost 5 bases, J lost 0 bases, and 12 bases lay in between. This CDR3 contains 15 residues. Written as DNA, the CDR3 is TGTGCCAGCAGCATGACAGGAGCTAGCACAGATACGCAGTATTTT. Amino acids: CASSMTGASTDTQYF.

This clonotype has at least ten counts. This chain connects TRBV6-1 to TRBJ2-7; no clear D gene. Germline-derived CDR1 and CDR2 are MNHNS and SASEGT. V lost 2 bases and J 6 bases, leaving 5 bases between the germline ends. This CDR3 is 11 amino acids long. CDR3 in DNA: TGTGCCAGCAGTGAACGTGGCGAGCAGTACGTC. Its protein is CASSERGEQYV.

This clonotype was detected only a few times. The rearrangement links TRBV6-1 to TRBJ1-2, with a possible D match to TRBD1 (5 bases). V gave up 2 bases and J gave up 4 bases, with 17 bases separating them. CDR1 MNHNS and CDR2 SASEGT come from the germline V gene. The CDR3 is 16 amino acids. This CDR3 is CASSELERDWGYGYTF. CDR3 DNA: TGTGCCAGCAGTGAACTGGAGAGGGACTGGGGCTATGGCTACACCTTC.

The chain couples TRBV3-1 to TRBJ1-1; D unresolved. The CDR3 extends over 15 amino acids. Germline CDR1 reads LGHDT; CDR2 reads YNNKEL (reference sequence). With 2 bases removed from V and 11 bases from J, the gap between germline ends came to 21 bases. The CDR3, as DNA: TGTGCCAGCAGCCAAACGACTGATTTACGGGTGATGGCTTTCTTT. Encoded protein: CASSQTTDLRVMAFF.

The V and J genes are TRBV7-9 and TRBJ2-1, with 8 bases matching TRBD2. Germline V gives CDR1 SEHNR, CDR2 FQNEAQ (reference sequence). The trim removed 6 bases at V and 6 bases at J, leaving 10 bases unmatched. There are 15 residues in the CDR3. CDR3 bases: TGTGCCAGCAGGGGAAGAGCGGGGGTTATCAATGAGCAGTTCTTC. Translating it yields CASRGRAGVINEQFF.

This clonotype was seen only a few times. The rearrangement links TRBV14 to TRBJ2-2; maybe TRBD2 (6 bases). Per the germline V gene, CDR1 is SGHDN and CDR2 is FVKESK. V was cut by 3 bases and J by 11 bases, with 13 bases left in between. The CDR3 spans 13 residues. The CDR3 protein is CASSQLRRAELFF. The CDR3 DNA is TGTGCCAGCAGCCAGCTCAGGAGGGCCGAGCTGTTTTTT.

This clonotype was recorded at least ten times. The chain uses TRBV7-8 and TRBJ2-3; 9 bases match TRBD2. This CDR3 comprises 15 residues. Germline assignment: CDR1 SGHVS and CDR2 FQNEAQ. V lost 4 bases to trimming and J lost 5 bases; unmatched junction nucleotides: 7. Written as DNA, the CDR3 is TGTGCCAGCAGCTGGGAGCGGGGGGCGAAAGATACGCAGTATTTT. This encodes CASSWERGAKDTQYF.

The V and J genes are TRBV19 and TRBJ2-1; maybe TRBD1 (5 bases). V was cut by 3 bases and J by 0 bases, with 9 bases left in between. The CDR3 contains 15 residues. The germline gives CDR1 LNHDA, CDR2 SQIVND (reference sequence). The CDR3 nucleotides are TGTGCCAGTAGTATGAGCGACAGCTCCTACAATGAGCAGTTCTTC. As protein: CASSMSDSSYNEQFF.

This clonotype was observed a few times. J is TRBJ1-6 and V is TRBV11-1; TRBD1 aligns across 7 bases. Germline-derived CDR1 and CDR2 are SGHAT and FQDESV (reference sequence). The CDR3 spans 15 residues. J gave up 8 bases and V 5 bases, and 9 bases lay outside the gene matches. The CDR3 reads CASSRIGTADSPLHF. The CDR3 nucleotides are TGTGCCAGCAGCCGGATTGGGACAGCCGATTCACCCCTCCACTTT.

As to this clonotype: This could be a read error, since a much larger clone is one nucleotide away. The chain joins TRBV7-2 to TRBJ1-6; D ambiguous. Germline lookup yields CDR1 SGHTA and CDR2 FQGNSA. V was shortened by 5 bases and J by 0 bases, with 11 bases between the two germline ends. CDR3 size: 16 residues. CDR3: CASSLCGYSYNSPLHF. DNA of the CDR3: TGTGCCAGCAGCCTTTGTGGCTACTCCTATAATTCACCCCTCCACTTT.

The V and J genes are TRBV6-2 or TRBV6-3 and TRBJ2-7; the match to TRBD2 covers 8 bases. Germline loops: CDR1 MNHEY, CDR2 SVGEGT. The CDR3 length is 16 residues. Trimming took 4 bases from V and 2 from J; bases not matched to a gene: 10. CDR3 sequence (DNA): TGTGCCAGCAGTTCAAAGACTAGCGAGGGACCCTACGAGCAGTACGTC. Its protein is CASSSKTSEGPYEQYV.

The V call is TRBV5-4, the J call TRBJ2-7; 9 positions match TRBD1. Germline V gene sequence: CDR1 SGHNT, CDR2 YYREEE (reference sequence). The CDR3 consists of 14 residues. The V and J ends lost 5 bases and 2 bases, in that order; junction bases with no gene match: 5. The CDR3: CASRPDRGAYEQYF. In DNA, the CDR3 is TGTGCCAGCAGACCCGACAGGGGGGCCTACGAGCAGTACTTC.

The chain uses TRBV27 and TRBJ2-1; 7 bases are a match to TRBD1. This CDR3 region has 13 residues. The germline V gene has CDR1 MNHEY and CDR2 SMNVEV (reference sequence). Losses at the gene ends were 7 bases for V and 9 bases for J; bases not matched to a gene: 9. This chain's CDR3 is CASTHRGGGEQFF. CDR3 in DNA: TGTGCCAGCACCCACAGGGGTGGAGGTGAGCAGTTCTTC.

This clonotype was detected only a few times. CDR3 DNA sequence: TGCAGCGTCCCGGCTCAGGGGGCTGCTTCTGGCTACACCTTC. Its protein is CSVPAQGAASGYTF. This sequence joins TRBV29-1 and TRBJ1-2, with 8 bases matching TRBD1. The ends lost 6 bases at V and 7 bases at J; junction bases unmatched: 13. Per germline, CDR1 SQVTM and CDR2 ANQGSEA. This CDR3 comprises 14 residues.

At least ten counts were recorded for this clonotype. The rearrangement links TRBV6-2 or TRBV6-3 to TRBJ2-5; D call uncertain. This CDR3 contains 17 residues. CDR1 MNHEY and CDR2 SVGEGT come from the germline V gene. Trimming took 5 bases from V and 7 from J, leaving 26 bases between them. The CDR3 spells CASSNFHRLGRKGTQYF. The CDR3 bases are TGTGCCAGCAGTAACTTCCACCGACTCGGCAGAAAGGGGACCCAGTACTTC.

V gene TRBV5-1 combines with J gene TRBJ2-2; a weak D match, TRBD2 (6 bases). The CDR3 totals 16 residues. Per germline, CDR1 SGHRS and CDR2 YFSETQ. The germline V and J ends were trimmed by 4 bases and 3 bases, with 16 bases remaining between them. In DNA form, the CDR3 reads TGCGCCAGCAGCCTGCCGGAGGGTGGAGACACCGGGGAGCTGTTTTTT. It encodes CASSLPEGGDTGELFF.

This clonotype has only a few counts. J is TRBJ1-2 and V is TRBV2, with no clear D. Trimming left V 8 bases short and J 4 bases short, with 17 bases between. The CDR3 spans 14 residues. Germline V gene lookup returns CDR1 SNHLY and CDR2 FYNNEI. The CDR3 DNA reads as TGTGCCAGCCCGCTTAGAAGATTAGGCTATGGCTACACCTTC. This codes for CASPLRRLGYGYTF.

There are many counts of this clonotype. The CDR3 loop reads CASSFIRDTPMNTEAFF. The CDR3 DNA reads TGTGCCAGCAGCTTTATCCGGGACACCCCTATGAACACTGAAGCTTTCTTT. V gene TRBV7-8 combines with J gene TRBJ1-1; maybe TRBD1 (6 bases). The CDR3 runs 17 residues. V gave up 3 bases and J gave up 0 bases, with 17 bases separating them. Germline values: CDR1 SGHVS, CDR2 FQNEAQ.

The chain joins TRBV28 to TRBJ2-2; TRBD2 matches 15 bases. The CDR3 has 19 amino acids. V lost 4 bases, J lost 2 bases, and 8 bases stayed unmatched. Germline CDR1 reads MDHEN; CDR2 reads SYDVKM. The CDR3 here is CASSSTGTSGGRNTGELFF. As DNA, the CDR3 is TGTGCCAGCAGTTCCACCGGGACTAGCGGGGGGCGAAACACCGGGGAGCTGTTTTTT.

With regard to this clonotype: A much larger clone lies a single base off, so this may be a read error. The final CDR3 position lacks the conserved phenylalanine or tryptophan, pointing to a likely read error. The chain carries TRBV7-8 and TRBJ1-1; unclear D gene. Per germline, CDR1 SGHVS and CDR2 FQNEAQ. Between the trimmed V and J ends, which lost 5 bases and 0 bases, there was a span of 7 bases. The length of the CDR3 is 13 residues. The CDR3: CASSPALNTEAFS. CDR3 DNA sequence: TGTGCCAGCAGCCCTGCATTGAACACTGAAGCTTTCTCT.

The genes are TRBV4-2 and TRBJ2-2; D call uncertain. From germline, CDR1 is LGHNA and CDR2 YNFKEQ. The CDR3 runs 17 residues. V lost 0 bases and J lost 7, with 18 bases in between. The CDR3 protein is CASSQDLVTERDGELFF. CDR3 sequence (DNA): TGTGCCAGCAGCCAAGATTTAGTGACCGAAAGGGACGGGGAGCTGTTTTTT.

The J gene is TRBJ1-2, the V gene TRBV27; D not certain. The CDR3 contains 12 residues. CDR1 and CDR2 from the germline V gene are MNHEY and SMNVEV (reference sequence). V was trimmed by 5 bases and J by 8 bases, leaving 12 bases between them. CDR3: CASSEGRGGYTF. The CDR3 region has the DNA TGTGCCAGCAGTGAAGGGCGAGGCGGCTACACCTTC.

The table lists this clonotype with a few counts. The CDR3 sequence: CASSLWTGGPNEKLFF. The CDR3 DNA follows: TGTGCCAGCAGTTTATGGACAGGGGGCCCTAATGAAAAACTGTTTTTT. This chain uses TRBV28 with TRBJ1-4; 10 positions agree with TRBD1. The CDR3 runs to 16 residues. V was pared by 0 bases and J by 3 bases, with 1 base of the junction left unmatched. The germline gives CDR1 MDHEN, CDR2 SYDVKM.

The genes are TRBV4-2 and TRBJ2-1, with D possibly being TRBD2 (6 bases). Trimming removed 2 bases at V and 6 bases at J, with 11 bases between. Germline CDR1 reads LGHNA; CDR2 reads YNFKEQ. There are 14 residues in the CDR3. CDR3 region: CASSQTGLSNEQFF. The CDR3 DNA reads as TGTGCCAGCAGCCAAACGGGACTGAGCAATGAGCAGTTCTTC.

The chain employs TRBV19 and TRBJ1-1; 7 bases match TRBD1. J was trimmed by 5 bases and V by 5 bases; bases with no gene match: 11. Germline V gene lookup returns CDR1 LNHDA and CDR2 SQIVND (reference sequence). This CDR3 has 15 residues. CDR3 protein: CASSRPQGGFTEAFF. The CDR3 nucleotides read TGTGCCAGTAGTCGCCCCCAGGGGGGATTTACTGAAGCTTTCTTT.

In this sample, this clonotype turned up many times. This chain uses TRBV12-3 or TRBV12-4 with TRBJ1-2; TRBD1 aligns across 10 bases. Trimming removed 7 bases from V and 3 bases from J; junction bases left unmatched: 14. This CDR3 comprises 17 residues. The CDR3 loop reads CASTLPGQGGVYYGYTF. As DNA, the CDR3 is TGTGCCAGCACTCTACCCGGACAGGGGGGGGTGTACTATGGCTACACCTTC.

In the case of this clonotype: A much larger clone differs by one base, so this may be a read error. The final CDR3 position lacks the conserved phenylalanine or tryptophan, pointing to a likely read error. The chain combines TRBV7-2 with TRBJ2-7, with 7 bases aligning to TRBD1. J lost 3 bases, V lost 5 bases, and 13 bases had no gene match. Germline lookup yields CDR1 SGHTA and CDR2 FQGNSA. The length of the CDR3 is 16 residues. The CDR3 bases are TGTGCCAGCAGCCCGAAGGCGACAGGGAATGACTACGAGCAGTACGAC. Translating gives CASSPKATGNDYEQYD.

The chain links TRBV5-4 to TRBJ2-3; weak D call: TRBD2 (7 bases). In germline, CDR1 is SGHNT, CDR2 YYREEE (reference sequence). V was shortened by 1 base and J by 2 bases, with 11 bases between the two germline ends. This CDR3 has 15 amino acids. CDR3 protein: CASSLLGGATDTQYF. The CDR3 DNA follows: TGTGCCAGCAGCTTGTTAGGGGGGGCCACAGATACGCAGTATTTT.

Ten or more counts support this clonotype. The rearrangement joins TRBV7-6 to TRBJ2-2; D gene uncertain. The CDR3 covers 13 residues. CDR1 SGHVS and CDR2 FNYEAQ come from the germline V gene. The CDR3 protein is CGYRSPNTGELFF. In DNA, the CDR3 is TGTGGATACCGTTCCCCGAACACCGGGGAGCTGTTTTTT.

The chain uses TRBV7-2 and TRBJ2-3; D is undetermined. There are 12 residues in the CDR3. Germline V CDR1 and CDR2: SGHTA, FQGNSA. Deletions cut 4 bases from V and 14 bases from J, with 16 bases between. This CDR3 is CASSSRTLPRYF. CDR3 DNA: TGTGCCAGCAGCTCCAGGACCCTCCCCCGGTATTTT.